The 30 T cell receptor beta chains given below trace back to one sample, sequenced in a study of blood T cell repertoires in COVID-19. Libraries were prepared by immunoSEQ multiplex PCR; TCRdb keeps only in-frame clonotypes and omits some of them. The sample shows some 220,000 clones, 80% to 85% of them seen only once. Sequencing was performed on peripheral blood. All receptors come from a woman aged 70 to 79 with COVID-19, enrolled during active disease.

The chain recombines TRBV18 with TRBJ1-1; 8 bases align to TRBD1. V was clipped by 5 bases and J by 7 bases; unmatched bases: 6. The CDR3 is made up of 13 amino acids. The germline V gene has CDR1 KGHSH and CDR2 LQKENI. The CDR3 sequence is CASSTDRGGEAFF. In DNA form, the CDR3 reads TGTGCCAGCTCAACAGACAGGGGCGGTGAAGCTTTCTTT. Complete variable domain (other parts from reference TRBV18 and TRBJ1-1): NAGVMQNPRHLVRRRGQEARLRCSPMKGHSHVYWYRQLPEEGLKFMVYLQKENIIDESGMPKERFSAEFPKEGPSILRIQQVVRGDSAAYFCASSTDRGGEAFFGQGTRLTVV.

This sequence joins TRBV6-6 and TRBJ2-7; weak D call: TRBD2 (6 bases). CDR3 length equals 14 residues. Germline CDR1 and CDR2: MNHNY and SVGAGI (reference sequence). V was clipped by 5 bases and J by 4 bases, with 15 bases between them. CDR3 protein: CASSHRTIGYEQYF. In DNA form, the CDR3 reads TGTGCCAGCAGTCACCGGACTATCGGGTACGAGCAGTACTTC.

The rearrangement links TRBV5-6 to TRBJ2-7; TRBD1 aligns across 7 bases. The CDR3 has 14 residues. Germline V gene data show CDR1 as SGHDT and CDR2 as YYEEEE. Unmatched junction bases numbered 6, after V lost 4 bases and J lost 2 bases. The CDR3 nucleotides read TGTGCCAGCAGCATTTCGGGACAGACCTACGAGCAGTACTTC. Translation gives CASSISGQTYEQYF. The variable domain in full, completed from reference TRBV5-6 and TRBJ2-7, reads DAGVTQSPTHLIKTRGQQVTLRCSPKSGHDTVSWYQQALGQGPQFIFQYYEEEERQRGNFPDRFSGHQFPNYSSELNVNALLLGDSALYLCASSISGQTYEQYFGPGTRLTVT.

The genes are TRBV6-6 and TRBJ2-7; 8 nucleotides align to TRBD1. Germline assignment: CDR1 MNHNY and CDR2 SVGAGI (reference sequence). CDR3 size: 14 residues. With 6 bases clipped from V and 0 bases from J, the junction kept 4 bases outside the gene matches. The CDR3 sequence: CASRRTGFSYEQYF. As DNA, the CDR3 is TGTGCCAGCAGAAGGACAGGGTTCTCCTACGAGCAGTACTTC.

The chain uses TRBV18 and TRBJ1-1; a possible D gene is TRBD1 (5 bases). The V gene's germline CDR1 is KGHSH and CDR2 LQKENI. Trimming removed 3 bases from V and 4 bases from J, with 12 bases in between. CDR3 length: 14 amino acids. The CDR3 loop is CASSPDRGTTEAFF. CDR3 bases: TGTGCCAGCTCACCTGATAGGGGCACCACTGAAGCTTTCTTT.

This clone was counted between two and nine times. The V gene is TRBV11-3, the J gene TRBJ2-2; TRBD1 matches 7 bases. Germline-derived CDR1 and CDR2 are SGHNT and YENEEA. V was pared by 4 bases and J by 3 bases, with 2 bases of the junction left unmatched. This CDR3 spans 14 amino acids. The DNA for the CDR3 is TGTGCCAGCAGCTCGGGACAGTACACCGGGGAGCTGTTTTTT. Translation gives CASSSGQYTGELFF.

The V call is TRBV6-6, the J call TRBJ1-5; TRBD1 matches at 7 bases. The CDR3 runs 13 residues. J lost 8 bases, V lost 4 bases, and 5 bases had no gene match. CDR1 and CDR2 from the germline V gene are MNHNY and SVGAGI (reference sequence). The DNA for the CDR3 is TGTGCCAGCAGTTTTACAGGGGATGAGCCCCAGCATTTT. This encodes CASSFTGDEPQHF.

CDR3: CASSYSRQGNSPLHF. DNA of the CDR3: TGTGCCAGCAGTTACTCGCGACAGGGTAACTCACCCCTCCACTTT. The chain has TRBV6-5 and TRBJ1-6; 7 bases fit TRBD1. Looked up from germline, CDR1 is MNHEY and CDR2 is SVGAGI. Losses at the gene ends were 0 bases for V and 10 bases for J; bases not matched to a gene: 6. The CDR3 has 15 amino acids.

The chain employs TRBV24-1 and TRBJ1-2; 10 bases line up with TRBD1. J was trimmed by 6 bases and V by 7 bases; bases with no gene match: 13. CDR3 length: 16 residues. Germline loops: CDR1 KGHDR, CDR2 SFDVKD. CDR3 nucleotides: TGTGCCACCAGCCCCAGGGACAGGGGATTCGAGGATGGCTACACCTTC. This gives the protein CATSPRDRGFEDGYTF.

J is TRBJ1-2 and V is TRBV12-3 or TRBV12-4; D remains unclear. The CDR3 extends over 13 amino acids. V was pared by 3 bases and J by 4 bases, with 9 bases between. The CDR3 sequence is CASSFRGGYGYTF. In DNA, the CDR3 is TGTGCCAGCAGTTTTCGAGGAGGCTATGGCTACACCTTC.

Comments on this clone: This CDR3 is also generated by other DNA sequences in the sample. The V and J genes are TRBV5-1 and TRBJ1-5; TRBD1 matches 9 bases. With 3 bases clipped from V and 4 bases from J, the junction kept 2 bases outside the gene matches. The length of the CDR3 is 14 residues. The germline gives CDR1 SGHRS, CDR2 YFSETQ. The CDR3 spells CASSSGQGNQPQHF. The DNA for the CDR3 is TGCGCCAGCAGCTCGGGACAGGGTAATCAGCCCCAGCATTTT.

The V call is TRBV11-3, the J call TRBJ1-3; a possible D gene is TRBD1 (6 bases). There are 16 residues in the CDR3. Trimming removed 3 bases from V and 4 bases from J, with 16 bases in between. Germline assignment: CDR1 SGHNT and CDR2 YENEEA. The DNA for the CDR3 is TGTGCCAGCAGCTTTGGGGGCCTTGAGGGCGGAAACACCATATATTTT. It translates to CASSFGGLEGGNTIYF.

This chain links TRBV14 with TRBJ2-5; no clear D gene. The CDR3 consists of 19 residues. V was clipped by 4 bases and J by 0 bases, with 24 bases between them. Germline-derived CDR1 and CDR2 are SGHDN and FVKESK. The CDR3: CASSLNYARGKPYQETQYF. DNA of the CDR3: TGTGCCAGCAGCCTAAATTATGCGCGCGGCAAACCGTACCAAGAGACCCAGTACTTC. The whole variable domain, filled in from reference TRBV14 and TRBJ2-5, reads EAGVTQFPSHSVIEKGQTVTLRCDPISGHDNLYWYRRVMGKEIKFLLHFVKESKQDESGMPNNRFLAERTGGTYSTLKVQPAELEDSGVYFCASSLNYARGKPYQETQYFGPGTRLLVL.

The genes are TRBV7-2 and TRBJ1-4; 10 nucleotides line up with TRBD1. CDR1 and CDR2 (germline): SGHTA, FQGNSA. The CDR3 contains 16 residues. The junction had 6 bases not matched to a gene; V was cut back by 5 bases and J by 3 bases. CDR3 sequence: CASSRQGAVANEKLFF. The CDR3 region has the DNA TGTGCCAGCAGCAGACAGGGGGCTGTAGCTAATGAAAAACTGTTTTTT.

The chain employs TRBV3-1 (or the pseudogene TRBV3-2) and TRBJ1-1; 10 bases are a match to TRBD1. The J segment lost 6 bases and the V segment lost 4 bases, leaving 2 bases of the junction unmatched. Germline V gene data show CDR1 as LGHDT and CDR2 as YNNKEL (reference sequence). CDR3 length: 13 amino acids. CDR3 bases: TGTGCCAGCAGCCGACAGGGGGCGGCTGAAGCTTTCTTT. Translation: CASSRQGAAEAFF.

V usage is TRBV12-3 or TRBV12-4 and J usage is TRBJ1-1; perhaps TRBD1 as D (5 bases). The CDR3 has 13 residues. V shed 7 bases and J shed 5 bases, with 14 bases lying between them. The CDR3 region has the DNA TGTGCCAGCACCATACGACAGCAAACTGAAGCTTTCTTT. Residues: CASTIRQQTEAFF.

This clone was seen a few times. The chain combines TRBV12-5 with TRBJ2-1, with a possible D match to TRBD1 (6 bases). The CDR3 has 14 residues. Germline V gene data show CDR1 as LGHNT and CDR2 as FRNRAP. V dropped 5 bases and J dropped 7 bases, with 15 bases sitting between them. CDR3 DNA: TGTGCTAGTGGTCCAGGACAGCCTCCTAATGAGCAGTTCTTC. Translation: CASGPGQPPNEQFF.

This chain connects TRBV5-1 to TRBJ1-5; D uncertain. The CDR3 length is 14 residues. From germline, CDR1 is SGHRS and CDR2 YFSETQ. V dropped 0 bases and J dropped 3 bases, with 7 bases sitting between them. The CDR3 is CASSLGGVNQPQHF. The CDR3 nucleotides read TGCGCCAGCAGCTTGGGGGGAGTCAATCAGCCCCAGCATTTT.

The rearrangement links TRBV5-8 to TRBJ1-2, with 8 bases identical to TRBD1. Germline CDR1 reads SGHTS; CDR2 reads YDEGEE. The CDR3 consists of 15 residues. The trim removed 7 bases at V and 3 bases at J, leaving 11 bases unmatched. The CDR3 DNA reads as TGTGCCAGCGCGCCCGTCGACAGGGGATACTATGGCTACACCTTC. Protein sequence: CASAPVDRGYYGYTF.

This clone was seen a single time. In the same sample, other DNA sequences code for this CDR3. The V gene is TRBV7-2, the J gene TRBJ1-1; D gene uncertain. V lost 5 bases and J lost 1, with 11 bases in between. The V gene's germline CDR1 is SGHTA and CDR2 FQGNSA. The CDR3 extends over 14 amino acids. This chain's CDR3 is CASSLDRGNTEAFF. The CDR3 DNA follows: TGTGCCAGCAGCCTAGATCGGGGGAACACTGAAGCTTTCTTT. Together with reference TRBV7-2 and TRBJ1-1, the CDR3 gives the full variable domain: GAGVSQSPSNKVTEKGKDVELRCDPISGHTALYWYRQSLGQGLEFLIYFQGNSAPDKSGLPSDRFSAERTGGSVSTLTIQRTQQEDSAVYLCASSLDRGNTEAFFGQGTRLTVV.

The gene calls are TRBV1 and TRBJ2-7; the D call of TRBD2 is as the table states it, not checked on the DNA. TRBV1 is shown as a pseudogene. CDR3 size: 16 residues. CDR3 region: CTSSQSREDSSYEQYF. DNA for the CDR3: TGCACCAGCAGCCAATCTCGGGAGGACTCATCCTACGAGCAGTACTTC.

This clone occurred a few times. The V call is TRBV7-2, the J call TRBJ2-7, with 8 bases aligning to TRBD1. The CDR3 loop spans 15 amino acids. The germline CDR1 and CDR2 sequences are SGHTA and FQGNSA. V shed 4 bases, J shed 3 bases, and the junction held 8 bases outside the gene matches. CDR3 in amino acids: CASSSTGDTYYEQYF. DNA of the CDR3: TGTGCCAGCAGCTCGACAGGGGACACCTACTACGAGCAGTACTTC.

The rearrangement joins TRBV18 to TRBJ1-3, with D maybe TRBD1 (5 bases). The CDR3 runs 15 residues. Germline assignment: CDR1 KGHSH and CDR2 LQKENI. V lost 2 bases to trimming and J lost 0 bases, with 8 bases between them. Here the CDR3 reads CASSPEQASGNTIYF. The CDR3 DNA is TGTGCCAGCTCACCAGAACAGGCCTCTGGAAACACCATATATTTT.

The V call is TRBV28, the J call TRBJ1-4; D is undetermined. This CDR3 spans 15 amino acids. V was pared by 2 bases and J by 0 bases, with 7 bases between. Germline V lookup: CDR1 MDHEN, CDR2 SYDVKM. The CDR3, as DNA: TGTGCCAGCAGTTTAGCGGCAGCAACTAATGAAAAACTGTTTTTT. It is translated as CASSLAAATNEKLFF.

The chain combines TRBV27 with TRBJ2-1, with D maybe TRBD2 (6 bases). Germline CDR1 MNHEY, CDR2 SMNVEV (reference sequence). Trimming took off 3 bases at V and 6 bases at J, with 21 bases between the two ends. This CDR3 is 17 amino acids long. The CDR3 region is CASSFVTGVGAFNEQFF. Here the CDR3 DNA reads TGTGCCAGCAGTTTCGTAACGGGAGTCGGGGCGTTCAATGAGCAGTTCTTC.

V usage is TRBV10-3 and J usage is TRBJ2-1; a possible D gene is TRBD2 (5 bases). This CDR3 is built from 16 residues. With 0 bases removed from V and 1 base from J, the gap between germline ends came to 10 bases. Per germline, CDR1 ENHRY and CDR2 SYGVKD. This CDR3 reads CAISESRGSSYNEQFF. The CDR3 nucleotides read TGTGCCATCAGTGAGTCGAGAGGGAGTTCCTACAATGAGCAGTTCTTC.

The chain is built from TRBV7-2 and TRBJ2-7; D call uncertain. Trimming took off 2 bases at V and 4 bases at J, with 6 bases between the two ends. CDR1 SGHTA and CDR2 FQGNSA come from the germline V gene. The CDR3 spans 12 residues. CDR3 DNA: TGTGCCAGCAGCTTACCAGCGTACGAGCAGTACTTC. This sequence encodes CASSLPAYEQYF.

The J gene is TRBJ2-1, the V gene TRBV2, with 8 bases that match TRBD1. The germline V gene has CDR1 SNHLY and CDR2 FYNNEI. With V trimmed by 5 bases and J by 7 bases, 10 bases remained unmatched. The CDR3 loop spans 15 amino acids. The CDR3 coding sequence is TGTGCCAGCAGTAGACAGGGGTCTAGACTGAATGAGCAGTTCTTC. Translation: CASSRQGSRLNEQFF.

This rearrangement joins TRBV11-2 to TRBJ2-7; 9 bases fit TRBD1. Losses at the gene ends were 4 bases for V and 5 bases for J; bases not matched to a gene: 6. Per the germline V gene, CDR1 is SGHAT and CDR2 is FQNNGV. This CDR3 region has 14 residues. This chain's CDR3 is CASSSPRTGDEQYF. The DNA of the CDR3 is TGTGCCAGCAGCTCCCCCAGGACAGGGGACGAGCAGTACTTC.

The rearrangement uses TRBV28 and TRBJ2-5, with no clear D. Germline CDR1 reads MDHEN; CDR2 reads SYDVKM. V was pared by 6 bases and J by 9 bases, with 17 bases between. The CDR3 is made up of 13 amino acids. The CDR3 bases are TGTGCCAGCAGGGCCAGATCCCCCAGGCCCCAGTACTTC. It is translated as CASRARSPRPQYF.